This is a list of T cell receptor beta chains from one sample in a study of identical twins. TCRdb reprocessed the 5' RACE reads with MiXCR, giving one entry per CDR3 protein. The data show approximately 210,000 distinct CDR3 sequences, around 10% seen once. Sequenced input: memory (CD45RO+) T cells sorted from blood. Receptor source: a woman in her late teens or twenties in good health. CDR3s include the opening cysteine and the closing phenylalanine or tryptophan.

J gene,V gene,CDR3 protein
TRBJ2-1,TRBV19,CASSTPRTQFF
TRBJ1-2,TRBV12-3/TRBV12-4,CASSLGHTNYGYTF
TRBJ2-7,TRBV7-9,CASSLSGGPYEQYF
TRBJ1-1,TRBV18,CASSPLGQDTEAFF
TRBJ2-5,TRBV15,CATSRGSGRAEETQYF
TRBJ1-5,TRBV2,CASSPSYNQPQHF
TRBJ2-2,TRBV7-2,CASSPFRDGELFF
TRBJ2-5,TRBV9,CASSVGSIDQETQYF
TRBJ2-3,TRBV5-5,CASSLVQITDTQYF
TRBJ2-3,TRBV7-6,CASSLSGAPTDTQYF
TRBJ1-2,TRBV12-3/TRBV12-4,CASSPRTGPYGYTF
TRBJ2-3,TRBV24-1,CATSVGVAGTDTQYF
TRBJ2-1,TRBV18,CASSPRAGASYNEQFF
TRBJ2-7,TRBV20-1,CSARGNYPSYEQYF
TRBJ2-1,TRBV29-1,CSVTQGAGGVNEQFF
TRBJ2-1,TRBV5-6,CASSPKREGRYNEQFF
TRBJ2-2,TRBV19,CASSISTGAGELFF
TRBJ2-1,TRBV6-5,CASSYSRGSGRNEQFF
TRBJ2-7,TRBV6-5,CASRQKSYEQYF
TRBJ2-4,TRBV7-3,CASSPGTGENIQYF
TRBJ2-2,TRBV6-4,CASSEGDTGELFF
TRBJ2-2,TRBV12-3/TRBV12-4,CASRFQVTGELFF
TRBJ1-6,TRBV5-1,CASSSETPGQGYSPLHF
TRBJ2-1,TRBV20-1,CSARDQISGSFNEQFF
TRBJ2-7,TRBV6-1,CASSPGQGAFYEQYF
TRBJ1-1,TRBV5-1,CASSFPDRAREAFF
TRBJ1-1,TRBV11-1,CASSFSIGTQQRMNTEAFF
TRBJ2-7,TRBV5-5,CASSSPYYEQYF
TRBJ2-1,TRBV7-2,CASRGSGAGEQFF
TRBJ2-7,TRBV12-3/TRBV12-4,CASVLTGGFSYEQYF